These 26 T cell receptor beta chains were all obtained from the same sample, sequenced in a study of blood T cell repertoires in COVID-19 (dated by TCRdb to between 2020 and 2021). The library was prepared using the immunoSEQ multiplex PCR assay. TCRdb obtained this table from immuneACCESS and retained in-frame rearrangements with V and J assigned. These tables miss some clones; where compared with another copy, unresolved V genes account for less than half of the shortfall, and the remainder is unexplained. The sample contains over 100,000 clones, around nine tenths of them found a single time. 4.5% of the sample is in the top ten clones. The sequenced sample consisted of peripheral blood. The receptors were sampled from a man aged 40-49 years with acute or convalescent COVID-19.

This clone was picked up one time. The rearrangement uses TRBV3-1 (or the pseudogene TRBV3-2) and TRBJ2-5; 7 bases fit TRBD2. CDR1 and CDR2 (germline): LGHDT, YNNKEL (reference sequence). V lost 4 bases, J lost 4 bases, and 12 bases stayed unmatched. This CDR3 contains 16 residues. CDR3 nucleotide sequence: TGTGCCAGCAGCCCTCCGGGCCAAAGGGAGGGAGAGACCCAGTACTTC. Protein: CASSPPGQREGETQYF.

The DNA for the CDR3 is TGCAGCGTTGGGGGGGGAGCGTCAGGAAACACCATATATTTT. As protein: CSVGGGASGNTIYF. The rearrangement uses TRBV29-1 and TRBJ1-3, with D tentatively TRBD1 (5 bases). Germline V gene lookup returns CDR1 SQVTM and CDR2 ANQGSEA. This CDR3 region has 14 residues. V lost 4 bases and J 4 bases, leaving 14 bases between the germline ends.

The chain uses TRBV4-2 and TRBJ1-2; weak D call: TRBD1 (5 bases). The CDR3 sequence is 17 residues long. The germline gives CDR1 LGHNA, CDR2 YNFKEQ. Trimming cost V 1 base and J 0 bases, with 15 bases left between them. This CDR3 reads CASSQVVPRDANYGYTF. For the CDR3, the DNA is TGTGCCAGCAGCCAAGTGGTACCCAGGGATGCTAACTATGGCTACACCTTC.

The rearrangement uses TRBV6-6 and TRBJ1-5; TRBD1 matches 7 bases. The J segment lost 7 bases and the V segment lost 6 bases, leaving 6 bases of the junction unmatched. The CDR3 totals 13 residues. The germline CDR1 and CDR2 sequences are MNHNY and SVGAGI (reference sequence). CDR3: CASSYYRGQPQHF. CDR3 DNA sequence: TGTGCCAGCAGCTATTACAGGGGACAGCCCCAGCATTTT.

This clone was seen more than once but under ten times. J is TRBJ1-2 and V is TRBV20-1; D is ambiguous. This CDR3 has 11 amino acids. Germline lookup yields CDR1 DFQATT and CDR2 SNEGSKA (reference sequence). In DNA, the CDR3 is TGCAAACTCAAAGAGGACTATGGCTACACCTTC. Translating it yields CKLKEDYGYTF.

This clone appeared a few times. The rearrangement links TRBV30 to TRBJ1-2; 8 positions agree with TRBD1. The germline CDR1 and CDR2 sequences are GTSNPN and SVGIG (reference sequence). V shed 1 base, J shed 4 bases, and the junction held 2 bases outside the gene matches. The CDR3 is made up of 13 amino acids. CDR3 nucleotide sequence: TGTGCCTGGAGTGGGCAGGGGGCCTATGGCTACACCTTC. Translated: CAWSGQGAYGYTF. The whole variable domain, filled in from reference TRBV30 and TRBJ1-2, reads SQTIHQWPATLVQPVGSPLSLECTVEGTSNPNLYWYRQAAGRGLQLLFYSVGIGQISSEVPQNLSASRPQDRQFILSSKKLLLSDSGFYLCAWSGQGAYGYTFGSGTRLTVV.

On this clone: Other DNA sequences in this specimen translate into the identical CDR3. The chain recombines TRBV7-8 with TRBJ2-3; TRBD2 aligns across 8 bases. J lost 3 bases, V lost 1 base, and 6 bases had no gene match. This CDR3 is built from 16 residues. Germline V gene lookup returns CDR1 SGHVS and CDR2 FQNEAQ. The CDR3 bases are TGTGCCAGCAGCTTAGTAAGCGGGGGACAAACAGATACGCAGTATTTT. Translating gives CASSLVSGGQTDTQYF.

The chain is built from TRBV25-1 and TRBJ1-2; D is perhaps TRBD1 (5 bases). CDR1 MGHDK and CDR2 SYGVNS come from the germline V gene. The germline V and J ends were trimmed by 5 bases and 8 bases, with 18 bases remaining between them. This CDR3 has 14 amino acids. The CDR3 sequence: CASSPLERKGGYTF. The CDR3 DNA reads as TGTGCCAGCAGTCCCCTTGAGAGAAAGGGGGGCTACACCTTC.

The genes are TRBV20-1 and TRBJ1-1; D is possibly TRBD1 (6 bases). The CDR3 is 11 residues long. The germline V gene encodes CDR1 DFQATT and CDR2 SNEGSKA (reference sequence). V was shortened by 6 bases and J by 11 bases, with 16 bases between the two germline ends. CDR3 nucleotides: TGCAGTGCCGCAACTCGGGACACGGCTTTCTTT. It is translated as CSAATRDTAFF.

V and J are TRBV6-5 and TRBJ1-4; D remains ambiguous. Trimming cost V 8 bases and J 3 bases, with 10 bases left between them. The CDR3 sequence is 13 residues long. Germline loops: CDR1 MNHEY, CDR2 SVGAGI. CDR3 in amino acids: CASATRSNEKLFF. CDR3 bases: TGTGCCAGCGCAACTCGATCTAATGAAAAACTGTTTTTT.

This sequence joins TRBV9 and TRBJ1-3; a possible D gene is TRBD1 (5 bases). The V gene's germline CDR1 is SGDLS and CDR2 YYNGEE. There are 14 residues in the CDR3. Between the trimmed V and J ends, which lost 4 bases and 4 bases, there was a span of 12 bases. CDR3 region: CASSQPGRGNTIYF. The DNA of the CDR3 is TGTGCCAGCAGCCAGCCAGGGAGGGGAAACACCATATATTTT. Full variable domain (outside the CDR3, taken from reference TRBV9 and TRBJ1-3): DSGVTQTPKHLITATGQRVTLRCSPRSGDLSVYWYQQSLDQGLQFLIQYYNGEERAKGNILERFSAQQFPDLHSELNLSSLELGDSALYFCASSQPGRGNTIYFGEGSWLTVV.

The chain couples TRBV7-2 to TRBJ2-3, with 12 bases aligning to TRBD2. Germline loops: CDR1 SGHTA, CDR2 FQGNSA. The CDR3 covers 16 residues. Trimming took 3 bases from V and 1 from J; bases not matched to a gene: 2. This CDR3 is CASSFRLAGGTDTQYF. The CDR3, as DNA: TGTGCCAGCAGCTTTCGACTAGCGGGGGGCACAGATACGCAGTATTTT.

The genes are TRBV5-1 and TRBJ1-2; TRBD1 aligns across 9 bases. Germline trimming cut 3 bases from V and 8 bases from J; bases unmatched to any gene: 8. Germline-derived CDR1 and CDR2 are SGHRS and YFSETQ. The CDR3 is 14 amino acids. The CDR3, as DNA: TGCGCCAGCAGCTCCTGGACAGGGGTGGGCGGCTACACCTTC. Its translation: CASSSWTGVGGYTF. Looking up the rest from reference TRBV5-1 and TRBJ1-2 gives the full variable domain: KAGVTQTPRYLIKTRGQQVTLSCSPISGHRSVSWYQQTPGQGLQFLFEYFSETQRNKGNFPGRFSGRQFSNSRSEMNVSTLELGDSALYLCASSSWTGVGGYTFGSGTRLTVV.

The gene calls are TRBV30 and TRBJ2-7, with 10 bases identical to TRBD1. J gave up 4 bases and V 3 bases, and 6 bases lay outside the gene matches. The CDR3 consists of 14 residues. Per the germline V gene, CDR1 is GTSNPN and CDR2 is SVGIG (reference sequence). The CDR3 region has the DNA TGTGCCTGGAGGGACAGGGGGGGGAGATACGAGCAGTACTTC. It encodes CAWRDRGGRYEQYF. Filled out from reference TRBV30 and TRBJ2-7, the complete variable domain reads SQTIHQWPATLVQPVGSPLSLECTVEGTSNPNLYWYRQAAGRGLQLLFYSVGIGQISSEVPQNLSASRPQDRQFILSSKKLLLSDSGFYLCAWRDRGGRYEQYFGPGTRLTVT.

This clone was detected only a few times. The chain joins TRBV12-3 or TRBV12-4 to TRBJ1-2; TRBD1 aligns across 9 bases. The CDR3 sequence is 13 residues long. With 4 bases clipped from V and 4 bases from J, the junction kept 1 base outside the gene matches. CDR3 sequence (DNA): TGTGCCAGCAGTTGGGACAGGGCCTATGGCTACACCTTC. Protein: CASSWDRAYGYTF.

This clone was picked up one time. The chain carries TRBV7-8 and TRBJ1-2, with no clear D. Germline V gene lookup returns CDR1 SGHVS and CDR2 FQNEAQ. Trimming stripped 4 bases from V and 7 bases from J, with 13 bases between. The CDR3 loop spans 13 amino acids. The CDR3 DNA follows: TGTGCCAGCAGCTCAAACATGGGCAGTGGCTACACCTTC. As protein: CASSSNMGSGYTF.

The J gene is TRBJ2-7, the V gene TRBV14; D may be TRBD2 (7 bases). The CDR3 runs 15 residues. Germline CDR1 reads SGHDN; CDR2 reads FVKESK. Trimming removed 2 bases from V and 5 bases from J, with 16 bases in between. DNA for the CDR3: TGTGCCAGCAGCCAACCGGTGGGGGGGCCCGACGAGCAGTACTTC. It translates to CASSQPVGGPDEQYF.

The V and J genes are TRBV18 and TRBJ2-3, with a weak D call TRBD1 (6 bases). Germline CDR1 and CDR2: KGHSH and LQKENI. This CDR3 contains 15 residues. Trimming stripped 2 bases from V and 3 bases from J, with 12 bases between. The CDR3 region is CASSPEQGRTDTQYF. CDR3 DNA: TGTGCCAGCTCACCAGAACAGGGTAGGACAGATACGCAGTATTTT.

CDR3 nucleotides: TGTGCCAGCAGTTACCGTCCGGGACAGGGGGGATACGAGCAGTACTTC. Its protein is CASSYRPGQGGYEQYF. This chain links TRBV27 with TRBJ2-7; TRBD1 agrees at 11 bases. The junction had 9 bases not matched to a gene; V was cut back by 4 bases and J by 4 bases. Looked up from germline, CDR1 is MNHEY and CDR2 is SMNVEV (reference sequence). CDR3 length: 16 residues.

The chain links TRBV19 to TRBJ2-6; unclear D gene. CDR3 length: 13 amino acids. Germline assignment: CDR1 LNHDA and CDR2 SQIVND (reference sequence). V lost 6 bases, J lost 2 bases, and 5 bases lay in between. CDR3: CASREPGANVLTF. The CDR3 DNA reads TGTGCCAGTAGGGAGCCTGGGGCCAACGTCCTGACTTTC.

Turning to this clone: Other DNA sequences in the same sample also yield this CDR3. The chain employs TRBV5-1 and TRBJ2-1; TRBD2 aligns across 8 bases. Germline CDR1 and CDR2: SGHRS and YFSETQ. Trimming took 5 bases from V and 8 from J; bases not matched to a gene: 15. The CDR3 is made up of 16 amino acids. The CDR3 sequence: CASRQLLAGGGDEQFF. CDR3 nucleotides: TGCGCCAGCAGACAATTACTCGCGGGGGGCGGGGATGAGCAGTTCTTC. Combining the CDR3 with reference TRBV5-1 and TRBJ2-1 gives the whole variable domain KAGVTQTPRYLIKTRGQQVTLSCSPISGHRSVSWYQQTPGQGLQFLFEYFSETQRNKGNFPGRFSGRQFSNSRSEMNVSTLELGDSALYLCASRQLLAGGGDEQFFGPGTRLTVL.

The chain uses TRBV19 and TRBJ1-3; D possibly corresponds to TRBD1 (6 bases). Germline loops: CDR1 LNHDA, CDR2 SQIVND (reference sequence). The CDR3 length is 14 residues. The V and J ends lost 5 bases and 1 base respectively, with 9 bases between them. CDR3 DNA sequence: TGTGCCAGTAGTTTACAGGGATCTGGAAACACCATATATTTT. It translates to CASSLQGSGNTIYF.

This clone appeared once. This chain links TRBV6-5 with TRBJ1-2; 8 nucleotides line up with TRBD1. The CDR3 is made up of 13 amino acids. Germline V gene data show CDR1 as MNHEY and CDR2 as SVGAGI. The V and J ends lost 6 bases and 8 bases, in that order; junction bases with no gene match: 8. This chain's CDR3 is CASSRGQGEGYTF. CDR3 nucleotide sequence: TGTGCCAGCAGCCGTGGACAGGGTGAGGGCTACACCTTC.

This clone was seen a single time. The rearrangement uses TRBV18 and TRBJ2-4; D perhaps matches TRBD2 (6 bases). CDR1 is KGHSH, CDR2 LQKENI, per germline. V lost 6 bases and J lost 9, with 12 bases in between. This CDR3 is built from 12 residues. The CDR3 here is CASSPPGGIQYF. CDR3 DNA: TGTGCCAGCTCTCCTCCCGGGGGCATTCAGTACTTC.

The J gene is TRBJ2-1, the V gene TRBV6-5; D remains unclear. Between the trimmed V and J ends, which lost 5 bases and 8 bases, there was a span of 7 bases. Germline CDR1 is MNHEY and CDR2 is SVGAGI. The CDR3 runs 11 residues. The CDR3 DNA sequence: TGTGCCAGCAGTCCTTATGATGAGCAGTTCTTC. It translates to CASSPYDEQFF.

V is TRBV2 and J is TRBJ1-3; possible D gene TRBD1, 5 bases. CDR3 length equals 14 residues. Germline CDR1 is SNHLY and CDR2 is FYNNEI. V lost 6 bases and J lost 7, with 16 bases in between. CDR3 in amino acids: CASRSDTQDNTIYF. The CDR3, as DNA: TGTGCCAGCAGAAGTGACACACAGGACAACACCATATATTTT.